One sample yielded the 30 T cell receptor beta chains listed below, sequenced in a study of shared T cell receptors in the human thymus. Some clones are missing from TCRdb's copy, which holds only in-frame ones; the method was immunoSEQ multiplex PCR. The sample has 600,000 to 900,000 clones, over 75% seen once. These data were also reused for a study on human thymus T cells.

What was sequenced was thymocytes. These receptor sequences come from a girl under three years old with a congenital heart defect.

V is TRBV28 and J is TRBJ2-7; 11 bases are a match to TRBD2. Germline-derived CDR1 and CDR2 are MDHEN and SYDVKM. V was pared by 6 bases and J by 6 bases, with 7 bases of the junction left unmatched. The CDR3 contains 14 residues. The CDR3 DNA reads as TGTGCCAGCAGGGATAGCGGGGGGGCGGGCGAGCAGTACTTC. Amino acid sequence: CASRDSGGAGEQYF.

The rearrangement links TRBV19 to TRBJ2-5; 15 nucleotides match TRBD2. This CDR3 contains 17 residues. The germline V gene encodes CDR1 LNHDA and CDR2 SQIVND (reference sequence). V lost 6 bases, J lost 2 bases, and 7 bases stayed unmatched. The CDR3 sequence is CASRPPGTSGGQETQYF. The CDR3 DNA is TGTGCCAGTAGGCCGCCCGGGACTAGCGGGGGGCAAGAGACCCAGTACTTC.

The CDR3 sequence: CASSRSGGNNEQFF. The CDR3 DNA is TGTGCCAGCAGTCGTAGCGGGGGGAACAATGAGCAGTTCTTC. The chain recombines TRBV27 with TRBJ2-1; 10 nucleotides line up with TRBD2. This CDR3 has 14 amino acids. Germline V gene sequence: CDR1 MNHEY, CDR2 SMNVEV (reference sequence). V dropped 5 bases and J dropped 5; count of bases not matched to a gene: 3.

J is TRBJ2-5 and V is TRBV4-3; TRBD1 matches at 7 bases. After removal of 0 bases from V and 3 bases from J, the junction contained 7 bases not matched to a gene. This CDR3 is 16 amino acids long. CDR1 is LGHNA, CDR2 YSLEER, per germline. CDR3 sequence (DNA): TGCGCCAGCAGCCAAGAAAGGGACAGAAAAGAAGAGACCCAGTACTTC. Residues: CASSQERDRKEETQYF.

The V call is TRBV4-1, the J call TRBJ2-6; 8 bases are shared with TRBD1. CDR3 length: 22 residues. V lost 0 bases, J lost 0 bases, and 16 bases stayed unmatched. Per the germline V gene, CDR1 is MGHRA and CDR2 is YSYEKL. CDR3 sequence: CASSQDTDMPGGGPSGANVLTF. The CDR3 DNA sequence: TGCGCCAGCAGCCAAGACACGGATATGCCAGGGGGCGGCCCCTCTGGGGCCAACGTCCTGACTTTC.

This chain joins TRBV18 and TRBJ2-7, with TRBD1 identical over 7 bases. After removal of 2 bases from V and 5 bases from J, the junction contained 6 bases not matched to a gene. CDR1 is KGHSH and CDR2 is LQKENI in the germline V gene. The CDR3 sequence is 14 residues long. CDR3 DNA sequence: TGTGCCAGCTCACCAAGAGACAGGGAACACGAGCAGTACTTC. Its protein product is CASSPRDREHEQYF.

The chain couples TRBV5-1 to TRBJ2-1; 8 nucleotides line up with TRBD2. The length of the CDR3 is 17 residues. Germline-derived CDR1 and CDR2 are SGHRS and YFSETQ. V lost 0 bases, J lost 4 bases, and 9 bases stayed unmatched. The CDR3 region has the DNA TGCGCCAGCAGCTTGGCGTCGGCGGGGGGAAAATACAATGAGCAGTTCTTC. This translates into CASSLASAGGKYNEQFF.

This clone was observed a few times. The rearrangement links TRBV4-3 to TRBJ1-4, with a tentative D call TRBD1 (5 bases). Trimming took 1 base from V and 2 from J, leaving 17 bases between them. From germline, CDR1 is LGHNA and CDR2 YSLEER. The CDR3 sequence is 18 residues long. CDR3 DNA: TGCGCCAGCAGCCAAGTAGCAGGGTGGAACTGCACTAATGAAAAACTGTTTTTT. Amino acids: CASSQVAGWNCTNEKLFF.

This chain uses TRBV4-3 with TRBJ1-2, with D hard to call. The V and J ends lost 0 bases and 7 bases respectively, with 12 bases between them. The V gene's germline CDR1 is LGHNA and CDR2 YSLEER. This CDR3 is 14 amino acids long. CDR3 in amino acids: CASSQDGRFSGYTF. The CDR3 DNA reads TGCGCCAGCAGCCAAGATGGCAGGTTTTCTGGCTACACCTTC.

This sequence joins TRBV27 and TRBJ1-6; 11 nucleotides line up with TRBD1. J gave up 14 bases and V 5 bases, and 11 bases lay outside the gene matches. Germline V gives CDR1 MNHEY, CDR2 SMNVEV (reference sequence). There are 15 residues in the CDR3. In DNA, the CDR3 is TGTGCCAGCAGTCTCCGGGACAGGGGGACGAGGACCCTCCACTTT. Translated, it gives CASSLRDRGTRTLHF.

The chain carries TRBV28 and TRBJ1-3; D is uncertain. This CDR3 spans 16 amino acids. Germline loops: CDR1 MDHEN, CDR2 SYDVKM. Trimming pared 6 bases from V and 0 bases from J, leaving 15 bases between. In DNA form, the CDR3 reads TGTGCCAGCAGCCACCTCGGGATGGACTCTGGAAACACCATATATTTT. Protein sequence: CASSHLGMDSGNTIYF. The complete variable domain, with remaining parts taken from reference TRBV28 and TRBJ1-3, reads DVKVTQSSRYLVKRTGEKVFLECVQDMDHENMFWYRQDPGLGLRLIYFSYDVKMKEKGDIPEGYSVSREKKERFSLILESASTNQTSMYLCASSHLGMDSGNTIYFGEGSWLTVV.

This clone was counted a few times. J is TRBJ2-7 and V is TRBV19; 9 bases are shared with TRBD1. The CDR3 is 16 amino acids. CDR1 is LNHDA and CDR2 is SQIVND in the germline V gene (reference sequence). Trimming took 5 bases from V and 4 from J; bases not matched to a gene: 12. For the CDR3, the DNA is TGTGCCAGTAGTCCCGGGACAGGGAGCGAACCTTACGAGCAGTACTTC. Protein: CASSPGTGSEPYEQYF.

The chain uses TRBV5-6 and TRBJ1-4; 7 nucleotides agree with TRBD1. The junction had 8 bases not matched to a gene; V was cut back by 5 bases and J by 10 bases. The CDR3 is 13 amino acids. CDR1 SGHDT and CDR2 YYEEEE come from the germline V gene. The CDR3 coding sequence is TGTGCCAGCAGGGGACAGAGACGGAGAAAACTGTTTTTT. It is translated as CASRGQRRRKLFF.

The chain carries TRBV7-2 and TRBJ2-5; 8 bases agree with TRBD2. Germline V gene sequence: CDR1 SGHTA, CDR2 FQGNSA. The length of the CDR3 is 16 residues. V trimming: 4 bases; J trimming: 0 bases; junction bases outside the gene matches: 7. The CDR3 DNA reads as TGTGCCAGCAGCTCTACTAAGCGGGGGTACCAAGAGACCCAGTACTTC. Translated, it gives CASSSTKRGYQETQYF.

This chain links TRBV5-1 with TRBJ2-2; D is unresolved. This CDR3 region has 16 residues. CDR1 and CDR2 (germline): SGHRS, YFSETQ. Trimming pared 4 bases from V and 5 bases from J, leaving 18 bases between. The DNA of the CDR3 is TGCGCCAGCAGCCCCAACTGTTTGCCCGAGACCGGGGAGCTGTTTTTT. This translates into CASSPNCLPETGELFF.

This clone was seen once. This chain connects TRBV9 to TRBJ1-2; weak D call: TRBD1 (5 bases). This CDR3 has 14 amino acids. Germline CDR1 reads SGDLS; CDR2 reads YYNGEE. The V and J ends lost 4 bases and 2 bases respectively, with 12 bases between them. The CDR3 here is CASSPSGGNYGYTF. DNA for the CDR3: TGTGCCAGCAGCCCCTCTGGGGGGAACTATGGCTACACCTTC.

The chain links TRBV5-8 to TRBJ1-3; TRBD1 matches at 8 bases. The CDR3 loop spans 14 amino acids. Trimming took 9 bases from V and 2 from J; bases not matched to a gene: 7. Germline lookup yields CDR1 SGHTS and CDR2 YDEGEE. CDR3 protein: CAILPGGTGNTIYF. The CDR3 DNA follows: TGTGCCATTCTTCCAGGGGGCACTGGAAACACCATATATTTT.

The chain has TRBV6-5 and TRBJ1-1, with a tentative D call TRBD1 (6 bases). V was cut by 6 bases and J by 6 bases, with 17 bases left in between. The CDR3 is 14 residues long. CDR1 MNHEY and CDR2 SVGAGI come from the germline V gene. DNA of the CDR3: TGTGCCAGCAGAATTGGCTACAGGGTCCCTGAAGCTTTCTTT. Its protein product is CASRIGYRVPEAFF.

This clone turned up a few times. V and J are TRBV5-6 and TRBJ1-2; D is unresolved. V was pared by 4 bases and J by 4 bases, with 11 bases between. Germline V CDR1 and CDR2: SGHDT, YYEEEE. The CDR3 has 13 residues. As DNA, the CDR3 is TGTGCCAGCAGCCCGCGGGATCCCTATGGCTACACCTTC. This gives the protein CASSPRDPYGYTF.

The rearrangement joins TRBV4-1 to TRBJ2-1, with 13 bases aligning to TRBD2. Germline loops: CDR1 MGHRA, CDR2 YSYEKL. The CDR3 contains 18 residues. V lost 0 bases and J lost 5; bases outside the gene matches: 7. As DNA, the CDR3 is TGCGCCAGCAGCCAAGATGCGCGACTAGCGGGGGGCAACAATGAGCAGTTCTTC. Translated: CASSQDARLAGGNNEQFF.

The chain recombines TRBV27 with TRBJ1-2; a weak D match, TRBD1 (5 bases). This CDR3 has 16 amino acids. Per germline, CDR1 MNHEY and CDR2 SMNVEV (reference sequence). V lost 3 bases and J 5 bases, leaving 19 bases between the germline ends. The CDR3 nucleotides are TGTGCCAGCAGTTTCTATGGCGCCAGGGAAGGGTATGGCTACACCTTC. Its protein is CASSFYGAREGYGYTF.

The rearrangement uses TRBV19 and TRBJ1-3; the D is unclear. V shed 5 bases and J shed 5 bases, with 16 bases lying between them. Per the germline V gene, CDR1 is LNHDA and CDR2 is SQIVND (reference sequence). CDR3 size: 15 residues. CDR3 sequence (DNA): TGTGCCAGTAGTCTCGCCGGGTACCAGAGAAACACCATATATTTT. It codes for CASSLAGYQRNTIYF.

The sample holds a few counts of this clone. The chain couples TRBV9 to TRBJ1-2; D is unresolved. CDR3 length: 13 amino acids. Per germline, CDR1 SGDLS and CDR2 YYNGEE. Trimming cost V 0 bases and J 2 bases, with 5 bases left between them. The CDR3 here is CASSVEQNYGYTF. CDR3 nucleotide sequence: TGTGCCAGCAGCGTAGAACAGAACTATGGCTACACCTTC.

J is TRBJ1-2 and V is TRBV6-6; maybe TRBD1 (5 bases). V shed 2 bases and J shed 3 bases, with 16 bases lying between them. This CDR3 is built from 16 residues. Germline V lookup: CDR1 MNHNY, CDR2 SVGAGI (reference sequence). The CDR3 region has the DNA TGTGCCAGCAGTTACCCCGACAGAGTGGAGCACTATGGCTACACCTTC. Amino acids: CASSYPDRVEHYGYTF.

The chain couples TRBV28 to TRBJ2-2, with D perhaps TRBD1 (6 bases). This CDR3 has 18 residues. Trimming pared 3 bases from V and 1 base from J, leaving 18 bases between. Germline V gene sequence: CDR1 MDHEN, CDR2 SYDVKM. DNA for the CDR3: TGTGCCAGCAGTTTTAGGTCGAGACAGGTAAGGAACACCGGGGAGCTGTTTTTT. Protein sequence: CASSFRSRQVRNTGELFF.

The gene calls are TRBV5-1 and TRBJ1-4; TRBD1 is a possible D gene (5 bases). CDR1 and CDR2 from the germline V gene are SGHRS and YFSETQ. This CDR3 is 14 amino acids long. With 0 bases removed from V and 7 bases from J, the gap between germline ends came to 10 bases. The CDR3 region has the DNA TGCGCCAGCAGCTTGGGTTGGGGGGGTGAAAAACTGTTTTTT. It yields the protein CASSLGWGGEKLFF.

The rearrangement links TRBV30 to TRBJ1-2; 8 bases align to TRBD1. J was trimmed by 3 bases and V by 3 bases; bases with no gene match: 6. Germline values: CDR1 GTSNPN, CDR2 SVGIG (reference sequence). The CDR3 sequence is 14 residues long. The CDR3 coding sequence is TGTGCCTGGAGGGACCCAGGGGGCGACTATGGCTACACCTTC. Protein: CAWRDPGGDYGYTF.

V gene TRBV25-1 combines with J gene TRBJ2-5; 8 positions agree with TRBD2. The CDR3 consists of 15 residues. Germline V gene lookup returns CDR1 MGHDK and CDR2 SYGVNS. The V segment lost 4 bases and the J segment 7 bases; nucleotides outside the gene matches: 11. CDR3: CASSAGTRPPGTQYF. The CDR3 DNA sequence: TGTGCCAGCAGTGCGGGGACTAGGCCCCCCGGGACCCAGTACTTC.

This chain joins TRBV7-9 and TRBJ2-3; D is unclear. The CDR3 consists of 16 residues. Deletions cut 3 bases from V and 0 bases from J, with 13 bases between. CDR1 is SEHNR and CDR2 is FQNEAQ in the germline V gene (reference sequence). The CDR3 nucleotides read TGTGCCAGCAGCTTGGGCAGCCTCTGTAGCACAGATACGCAGTATTTT. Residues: CASSLGSLCSTDTQYF.

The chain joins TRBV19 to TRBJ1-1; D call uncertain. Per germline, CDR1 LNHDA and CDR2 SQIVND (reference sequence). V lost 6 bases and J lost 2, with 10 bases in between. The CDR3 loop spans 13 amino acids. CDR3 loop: CASREGRNTEAFF. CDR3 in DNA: TGTGCCAGTAGAGAGGGCAGAAACACTGAAGCTTTCTTT.